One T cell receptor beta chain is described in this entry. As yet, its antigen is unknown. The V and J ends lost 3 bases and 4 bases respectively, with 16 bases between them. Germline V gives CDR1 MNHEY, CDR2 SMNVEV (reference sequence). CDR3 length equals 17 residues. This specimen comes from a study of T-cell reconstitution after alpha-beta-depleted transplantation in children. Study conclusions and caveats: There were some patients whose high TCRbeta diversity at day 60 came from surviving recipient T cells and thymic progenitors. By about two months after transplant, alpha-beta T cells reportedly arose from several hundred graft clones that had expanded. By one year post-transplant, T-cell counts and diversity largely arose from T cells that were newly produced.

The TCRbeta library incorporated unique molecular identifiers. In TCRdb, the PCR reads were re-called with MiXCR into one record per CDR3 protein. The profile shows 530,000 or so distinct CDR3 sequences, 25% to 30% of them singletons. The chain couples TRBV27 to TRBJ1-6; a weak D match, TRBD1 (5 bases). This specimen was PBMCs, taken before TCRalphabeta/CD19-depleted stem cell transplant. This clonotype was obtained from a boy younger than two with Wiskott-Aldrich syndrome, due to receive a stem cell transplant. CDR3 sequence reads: CASSFGLRGRYNSPLHF. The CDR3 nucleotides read TGTGCCAGCAGTTTCGGGTTGAGGGGTCGGTATAATTCACCCCTCCACTTT.